The 26 T cell receptor beta chains below all came from one sample that was sequenced in a study of early T cells in non-severe SARS-CoV-2 infection. TCRdb fed the 5' RACE reads into MiXCR, producing one record per CDR3 protein. The data hold tens of thousands of distinct CDR3 sequences, with approximately 8% observed a single time. The sequencing sample was made of whole blood. The origin of the receptors is an adult who was a healthcare worker with PCR-confirmed SARS-CoV-2 infection or an uninfected control (not recorded which).

The sample holds many counts of this clonotype. V gene TRBV20-1 combines with J gene TRBJ2-5; D gene unclear. This CDR3 contains 16 residues. The V gene lost 6 bases and the J gene lost 1 base, with 21 bases spanning the gap. The germline V gene encodes CDR1 DFQATT and CDR2 SNEGSKA (reference sequence). This CDR3 is CSAIRASRLSQETQYF. In DNA, the CDR3 is TGCAGTGCCATTAGGGCCTCACGCCTTTCCCAAGAGACCCAGTACTTC.

This clonotype was seen only a few times. The J gene is TRBJ1-1, the V gene TRBV3-1; D gene uncertain. This CDR3 has 13 residues. Looked up from germline, CDR1 is LGHDT and CDR2 is YNNKEL (reference sequence). With 1 base removed from V and 6 bases from J, the gap between germline ends came to 9 bases. The CDR3 is CASSQGPGSEAFF. In DNA, the CDR3 is TGTGCCAGCAGCCAAGGACCCGGATCTGAAGCTTTCTTT.

There are a few counts of this clonotype. The chain's CDR3 is CASSQDLRARNEKLFF. The CDR3 bases are TGTGCCAGCAGCCAAGATCTCCGGGCGAGGAATGAAAAACTGTTTTTT. The chain joins TRBV3-2 to TRBJ1-4; TRBD1 is the table's D call and was not checked against the DNA. TRBV3-2 counts as a pseudogene. The CDR3 runs 16 residues.

This clonotype appeared many times. The chain carries TRBV3-1 and TRBJ1-1; D may be TRBD1 (6 bases). The CDR3 extends over 14 amino acids. CDR1 LGHDT and CDR2 YNNKEL come from the germline V gene (reference sequence). V was clipped by 4 bases and J by 0 bases, with 9 bases between them. This chain's CDR3 is CASSPGDLNTEAFF. CDR3 in DNA: TGTGCCAGCAGCCCAGGGGACCTGAACACTGAAGCTTTCTTT.

V and J are TRBV3-1 and TRBJ2-4, with D hard to call. The CDR3 runs to 16 residues. CDR1 and CDR2 from the germline V gene are LGHDT and YNNKEL (reference sequence). Between the trimmed V and J ends, which lost 0 bases and 2 bases, there was a span of 11 bases. The CDR3 sequence is CASSQELSRPKNIQYF. The CDR3 coding sequence is TGTGCCAGCAGCCAAGAACTGTCCAGGCCCAAAAACATTCAGTACTTC.

This clonotype was counted ten times or more. The chain combines TRBV18 with TRBJ2-1; perhaps TRBD2 as D (6 bases). V gave up 3 bases and J gave up 4 bases, with 19 bases separating them. Germline V gene lookup returns CDR1 KGHSH and CDR2 LQKENI. CDR3 length: 17 residues. CDR3 DNA: TGTGCCAGCTCACCCGCACTAGGACTAACCCTTTACAATGAGCAGTTCTTC. Translating gives CASSPALGLTLYNEQFF.

Points on this clonotype: This could be a read error, since a much larger clone is one nucleotide away. The chain carries TRBV5-5 and TRBJ2-5; TRBD1 might be the D (5 bases). This CDR3 comprises 15 residues. The germline V gene has CDR1 SGHKS and CDR2 YYEKEE (reference sequence). Trimming took 2 bases from V and 5 from J, leaving 16 bases between them. The CDR3 DNA reads TGTGCCAGCAGCTTAATCAGGGTTAGGTTGGAGACCCAGTACTTC. It encodes CASSLIRVRLETQYF.

This clonotype has at least ten counts. This rearrangement joins TRBV11-1 to TRBJ2-3, with D possibly being TRBD2 (6 bases). Germline V lookup: CDR1 SGHAT, CDR2 FQDESV (reference sequence). V was cut by 2 bases and J by 5 bases, with 17 bases left in between. The CDR3 spans 16 residues. CDR3 nucleotides: TGTGCCAGCAGCTTATTCGAGACTAGAGGTGTAGATACGCAGTATTTT. Amino acids: CASSLFETRGVDTQYF.

This rearrangement joins TRBV3-2 to TRBJ2-7; TRBD1 is the table's D call and was not checked against the DNA. TRBV3-2 is a pseudogene locus. This CDR3 contains 18 residues. This chain's CDR3 is CASSQERSSARSIYEQYF. Written as DNA, the CDR3 is TGTGCCAGCAGCCAAGAACGGTCTAGCGCCCGTTCGATTTACGAGCAGTACTTC.

This clonotype was picked up many times. V and J are TRBV20-1 and TRBJ2-1; TRBD2 matches 7 bases. The V segment lost 1 base and the J segment 7 bases; nucleotides outside the gene matches: 10. The CDR3 extends over 15 amino acids. Germline V gene sequence: CDR1 DFQATT, CDR2 SNEGSKA (reference sequence). CDR3 protein: CSARAQTGGGNEQFF. DNA for the CDR3: TGCAGTGCTAGAGCTCAAACGGGAGGAGGGAATGAGCAGTTCTTC.

This sequence joins TRBV6-1 and TRBJ1-2; D uncertain. Germline V gene sequence: CDR1 MNHNS, CDR2 SASEGT. Deletions cut 6 bases from V and 6 bases from J, with 14 bases between. The CDR3 spans 13 residues. The CDR3 here is CASRAPTSDGYTF. For the CDR3, the DNA is TGTGCCAGCAGAGCGCCGACGTCTGATGGCTACACCTTC.

This chain uses TRBV7-3 with TRBJ1-5; 7 bases match TRBD1. This CDR3 contains 19 residues. After removal of 4 bases from V and 0 bases from J, the junction contained 15 bases not matched to a gene. Germline CDR1 is SGHTA and CDR2 is FQGTGA. CDR3 region: CASSSTRDSKFYSNQPQHF. CDR3 nucleotide sequence: TGTGCCAGCAGCTCAACCCGGGACAGCAAATTTTATAGCAATCAGCCCCAGCATTTT.

The CDR3: CASRTGPPTNEKLFF. The CDR3 nucleotides read TGTGCCAGCAGGACAGGGCCCCCAACTAATGAAAAACTGTTTTTT. This chain connects TRBV28 to TRBJ1-4, with 7 bases lining up with TRBD1. J gave up 0 bases and V 6 bases, and 4 bases lay outside the gene matches. Germline CDR1 is MDHEN and CDR2 is SYDVKM. The CDR3 length is 15 residues.

This clonotype was detected many times. The chain links TRBV6-1 to TRBJ1-1; D call uncertain. CDR3 length equals 11 residues. Germline V gives CDR1 MNHNS, CDR2 SASEGT. The germline V and J ends were trimmed by 2 bases and 3 bases, with 1 base remaining between them. The CDR3 DNA follows: TGTGCCAGCAGTGAATACACTGAAGCTTTCTTT. It yields the protein CASSEYTEAFF.

This clonotype was recorded at least ten times. The chain uses TRBV24-1 and TRBJ2-1; 9 bases agree with TRBD1. Germline assignment: CDR1 KGHDR and CDR2 SFDVKD. J gave up 8 bases and V 3 bases, and 7 bases lay outside the gene matches. The CDR3 covers 15 residues. This CDR3 is CATSDPSTGGHEQFF. The CDR3 DNA is TGTGCCACCAGTGATCCCTCGACAGGGGGACATGAGCAGTTCTTC.

The chain recombines TRBV18 with TRBJ1-1, with unresolved D. The CDR3 is 16 amino acids. V gave up 2 bases and J gave up 4 bases, with 17 bases separating them. CDR1 KGHSH and CDR2 LQKENI come from the germline V gene. CDR3 DNA sequence: TGTGCCAGCTCACCAAACGCGGCTGGTAGATCCACTGAAGCTTTCTTT. Residues: CASSPNAAGRSTEAFF.

The CDR3 is CASSKTGGEAGELFF. CDR3 in DNA: TGCGCCAGCAGCAAGACAGGGGGCGAGGCCGGGGAGCTGTTTTTT. V gene TRBV5-1 combines with J gene TRBJ2-2; 10 bases align to TRBD1. Trimming removed 4 bases from V and 6 bases from J; junction bases left unmatched: 6. Germline loops: CDR1 SGHRS, CDR2 YFSETQ. The CDR3 length is 15 residues.

The CDR3: CASSLSRWGTEAFF. The DNA for the CDR3 is TGTGCCAGCAGTTTATCGCGGTGGGGCACTGAAGCTTTCTTT. The chain joins TRBV27 to TRBJ1-1, with D unresolved. The CDR3 runs 14 residues. Deletions cut 0 bases from V and 4 bases from J, with 9 bases between. Germline V gives CDR1 MNHEY, CDR2 SMNVEV (reference sequence).

This clonotype has a count of ten or more. The rearrangement joins TRBV28 to TRBJ2-6; tentatively, D is TRBD1 (5 bases). V was clipped by 2 bases and J by 3 bases, with 8 bases between them. CDR3 length equals 15 residues. Germline V gene sequence: CDR1 MDHEN, CDR2 SYDVKM. The CDR3: CASSLQGGGANVLTF. The CDR3, as DNA: TGTGCCAGCAGTTTACAGGGTGGTGGGGCCAACGTCCTGACTTTC.

The V call is TRBV3-1, the J call TRBJ2-7, with TRBD2 matching 7 bases. Germline loops: CDR1 LGHDT, CDR2 YNNKEL (reference sequence). V gave up 1 base and J gave up 5 bases; unmatched junction bases: 11. This CDR3 is built from 16 residues. The CDR3 region is CASSQGIAGALDEQYF. CDR3 in DNA: TGTGCCAGCAGCCAAGGAATCGCGGGAGCCCTCGACGAGCAGTACTTC.

The V and J genes are TRBV25-1 and TRBJ2-7, with 8 bases aligning to TRBD2. CDR1 is MGHDK, CDR2 SYGVNS, per germline. The ends lost 1 base at V and 7 bases at J; junction bases unmatched: 6. This CDR3 comprises 14 residues. CDR3 coding DNA: TGTGCCAGCAGTGAATCGGATAGCGGGATAGAGCAGTACTTC. This gives the protein CASSESDSGIEQYF.

In nucleotides, the CDR3 is TGTGCCAGCAGCTCTGGACTAGCGGGAGGCCGCTCCTACGAGCAGTACTTC. Residues: CASSSGLAGGRSYEQYF. The chain combines TRBV7-8 with TRBJ2-7; 14 nucleotides align to TRBD2. The J segment lost 0 bases and the V segment lost 4 bases, leaving 5 bases of the junction unmatched. Per germline, CDR1 SGHVS and CDR2 FQNEAQ. This CDR3 has 17 amino acids.

The genes are TRBV29-1 and TRBJ2-2; D gene unclear. V shed 5 bases and J shed 2 bases, with 6 bases lying between them. Germline V gene data show CDR1 as SQVTM and CDR2 as ANQGSEA. The length of the CDR3 is 12 residues. For the CDR3, the DNA is TGCAGCGTTAGCGTAAACACCGGGGAGCTGTTTTTT. It is translated as CSVSVNTGELFF.

This chain links TRBV3-1 with TRBJ1-6; D might be TRBD1 (6 bases). With 0 bases removed from V and 9 bases from J, the gap between germline ends came to 12 bases. Germline CDR1 LGHDT, CDR2 YNNKEL (reference sequence). The CDR3 is 15 amino acids. The CDR3 DNA sequence: TGTGCCAGCAGCCAAGATATGGCAGGGGTTTCACCCCTCCACTTT. Its protein product is CASSQDMAGVSPLHF.

This clonotype was seen ten or more times. The chain is built from TRBV7-9 and TRBJ2-3; no clear D gene. Trimming pared 3 bases from V and 2 bases from J, leaving 12 bases between. CDR3 size: 15 residues. Germline CDR1 and CDR2: SEHNR and FQNEAQ (reference sequence). The CDR3 is CASSLAGPNTDTQYF. Written as DNA, the CDR3 is TGTGCCAGCAGCTTGGCTGGACCGAACACAGATACGCAGTATTTT.

The V gene is TRBV12-3 or TRBV12-4, the J gene TRBJ2-5, with TRBD2 identical over 12 bases. The CDR3 loop spans 14 amino acids. Trimming at V came to 8 bases and at J to 5 bases, leaving 6 bases not matched to a gene. The CDR3 here is CASSRTSGTETQYF. The CDR3 DNA reads as TGTGCCAGCTCGCGGACTAGCGGGACTGAGACCCAGTACTTC.